Listed here are 16 T cell receptor beta chains from one sample, sequenced in a study of Graves' ophthalmopathy and Graves' hyperthyroidism. For repertoire sequencing, the TCR beta CDR3 regions were amplified from RNA transcripts. RT-PCR in the first round used HTBI primers; a second-round multiplex PCR followed. MiXCR was run by TCRdb on the multiplex PCR reads, yielding one entry per CDR3 protein. The sample contains about 660,000 distinct CDR3 sequences, roughly 41% of which appear only once. Sequences were obtained from peripheral blood. These receptors were obtained from an adult man with Graves' ophthalmopathy.

The genes are TRBV4-2 and TRBJ2-2; no clear D gene. CDR1 LGHNA and CDR2 YNFKEQ come from the germline V gene. The V end was cut by 0 bases, the J end by 7 bases, with 9 bases between. The length of the CDR3 is 14 residues. CDR3 in amino acids: CASSQDEIVGELFF. The CDR3 nucleotides read TGTGCCAGCAGCCAAGATGAGATAGTCGGGGAGCTGTTTTTT.

This clonotype has more than one count but fewer than ten. The chain combines TRBV7-2 with TRBJ2-2; D call uncertain. V was trimmed by 2 bases and J by 3 bases, leaving 13 bases between them. The CDR3 extends over 16 amino acids. The germline V gene encodes CDR1 SGHTA and CDR2 FQGNSA. In nucleotides, the CDR3 is TGTGCCAGCAGCTTAAGCAGTATTTTTTACACCGGGGAGCTGTTTTTT. It translates to CASSLSSIFYTGELFF. The entire variable domain, with the rest obtained from reference TRBV7-2 and TRBJ2-2, is as follows: GAGVSQSPSNKVTEKGKDVELRCDPISGHTALYWYRQSLGQGLEFLIYFQGNSAPDKSGLPSDRFSAERTGGSVSTLTIQRTQQEDSAVYLCASSLSSIFYTGELFFGEGSRLTVL.

The J gene is TRBJ1-3, the V gene TRBV9; 7 positions match TRBD1. CDR3 size: 16 residues. In germline, CDR1 is SGDLS, CDR2 YYNGEE. Losses at the gene ends were 4 bases for V and 2 bases for J; bases not matched to a gene: 9. CDR3 in DNA: TGTGCCAGCAGCACAGCGACAGGGTTCCCTGGAAACACCATATATTTT. Protein: CASSTATGFPGNTIYF.

The chain links TRBV24-1 to TRBJ2-2, with D perhaps matching TRBD1 (6 bases). Germline CDR1 reads KGHDR; CDR2 reads SFDVKD. This CDR3 has 13 amino acids. Deletions cut 9 bases from V and 8 bases from J, with 15 bases between. This CDR3 is CATGETGTGELFF. DNA for the CDR3: TGTGCCACCGGGGAAACCGGGACAGGGGAGCTGTTTTTT.

This chain joins TRBV7-9 and TRBJ2-5; unclear D gene. The end of the DNA fits TRBJ2-1 better, so the J call may be wrong. The CDR3 loop spans 15 amino acids. CDR1 is SEHNR, CDR2 FQNEAQ, per germline (reference sequence). CDR3 DNA: TGTGCCAGCAGCTTTTCCCGGCTAGTTGGCAATGAGCAGTTCTTC. Its translation is CASSFSRLVGNEQFF.

The rearrangement links TRBV7-2 to TRBJ1-2; D is possibly TRBD1 (6 bases). This CDR3 contains 13 residues. Germline V gene sequence: CDR1 SGHTA, CDR2 FQGNSA. The V and J ends lost 5 bases and 8 bases respectively, with 15 bases between them. The CDR3 sequence: CASSARGGRGYTF. The CDR3 bases are TGTGCCAGCAGCGCTCGAGGGGGGAGAGGCTACACCTTC.

V gene TRBV24-1 combines with J gene TRBJ2-1; D is ambiguous. V was clipped by 5 bases and J by 4 bases, with 11 bases between them. CDR3 length: 14 residues. Looked up from germline, CDR1 is KGHDR and CDR2 is SFDVKD. The CDR3 loop is CATSGPNSYNEQFF. The CDR3 nucleotides are TGTGCCACCAGTGGCCCCAACAGTTACAATGAGCAGTTCTTC.

V gene TRBV6-5 combines with J gene TRBJ1-6, with a weak D call TRBD1 (5 bases). Trimming took 5 bases from V and 7 from J, leaving 12 bases between them. Per germline, CDR1 MNHEY and CDR2 SVGAGI. This CDR3 comprises 14 residues. The CDR3 DNA follows: TGTGCCAGCAGTCGCGGGGCTGCGAATTCACCCCTCCACTTT. Its protein product is CASSRGAANSPLHF.

This rearrangement joins TRBV24-1 to TRBJ2-7, with D possibly being TRBD2 (6 bases). The better agreement between TRBJ2-1 and the DNA end casts doubt on the J call. CDR3 length: 16 amino acids. The germline V gene encodes CDR1 KGHDR and CDR2 SFDVKD. Here the CDR3 DNA reads TGTGCCACCAGTGATTTCACGAGGGGAGCGGGCAATGAGCAGTTCTTC. The encoded protein is CATSDFTRGAGNEQFF.

Details on this clonotype: This may arise from a read error, as a much more abundant clone is one base away. The V gene is TRBV7-3, the J gene TRBJ2-7; TRBD1 agrees at 10 bases. Germline V gives CDR1 SGHTA, CDR2 FQGTGA. The CDR3 contains 15 residues. As DNA, the CDR3 is TGTGCCGGCAGACCTCCGGGACAGGGGATTAGCGAGCAGTACTTC. Its translation: CAGRPPGQGISEQYF.

This clonotype has just a few counts. The J gene is TRBJ2-7, the V gene TRBV7-2; 7 bases agree with TRBD1. The ends lost 2 bases at V and 0 bases at J; junction bases unmatched: 10. Germline V CDR1 and CDR2: SGHTA, FQGNSA. This CDR3 region has 17 residues. Here the CDR3 reads CASSLRGTGVPSYEQYF. The CDR3 DNA sequence: TGTGCCAGCAGCTTAAGGGGTACAGGGGTCCCCTCCTACGAGCAGTACTTC. Based on the CDR3 plus reference TRBV7-2 and TRBJ2-7, the full variable domain is GAGVSQSPSNKVTEKGKDVELRCDPISGHTALYWYRQSLGQGLEFLIYFQGNSAPDKSGLPSDRFSAERTGGSVSTLTIQRTQQEDSAVYLCASSLRGTGVPSYEQYFGPGTRLTVT.

This clonotype occurred a few times. The J gene is TRBJ2-3, the V gene TRBV29-1; D is perhaps TRBD2 (6 bases). Trimming took 3 bases from V and 0 from J, leaving 10 bases between them. CDR3 length equals 14 residues. CDR1 is SQVTM and CDR2 is ANQGSEA in the germline V gene. The CDR3 loop reads CSVDGGTSTDTQYF. CDR3 DNA: TGCAGCGTTGACGGCGGGACTAGCACAGATACGCAGTATTTT.

Ten or more counts support this clonotype. The rearrangement links TRBV4-3 to TRBJ2-7; weak D call: TRBD2 (6 bases). The CDR3 is 15 amino acids. Trimming left V 0 bases short and J 0 bases short, with 9 bases between. CDR1 and CDR2 from the germline V gene are LGHNA and YSLEER. In DNA form, the CDR3 reads TGCGCCAGCAGCCAAGACAGGGAGGCCTCCTACGAGCAGTACTTC. Its protein is CASSQDREASYEQYF.

With regard to this clonotype: A much larger clone differs from this one at a single base, so this may be a read error. This CDR3 fails to terminate in the conserved phenylalanine or tryptophan, so it likely reflects a read error. The rearrangement joins TRBV20-1 to TRBJ1-2; 9 positions agree with TRBD1. V trimming: 6 bases; J trimming: 4 bases; junction bases outside the gene matches: 9. The CDR3 contains 14 residues. In germline, CDR1 is DFQATT, CDR2 SNEGSKA (reference sequence). CDR3 residues: CSAPDKTGGYGYTL. CDR3 DNA sequence: TGCAGTGCACCCGATAAGACAGGGGGCTATGGCTACACCCTC.

This clonotype was observed a handful of times. V usage is TRBV20-1 and J usage is TRBJ1-1; the D is unclear. This CDR3 contains 13 residues. V gave up 3 bases and J gave up 1 base, with 9 bases separating them. The germline V gene encodes CDR1 DFQATT and CDR2 SNEGSKA (reference sequence). The CDR3 here is CSASDMENTEAFF. CDR3 sequence (DNA): TGCAGTGCTAGCGATATGGAGAACACTGAAGCTTTCTTT.

Ten or more counts support this clonotype. The CDR3 here is CASSLAETGGGYTF. CDR3 nucleotide sequence: TGTGCCAGCAGCTTAGCCGAGACAGGAGGCGGCTACACCTTC. J is TRBJ1-2 and V is TRBV7-9; a weak D match, TRBD1 (6 bases). Germline assignment: CDR1 SEHNR and CDR2 FQNEAQ (reference sequence). The V end was cut by 0 bases, the J end by 8 bases, with 13 bases between. The CDR3 is 14 residues long.